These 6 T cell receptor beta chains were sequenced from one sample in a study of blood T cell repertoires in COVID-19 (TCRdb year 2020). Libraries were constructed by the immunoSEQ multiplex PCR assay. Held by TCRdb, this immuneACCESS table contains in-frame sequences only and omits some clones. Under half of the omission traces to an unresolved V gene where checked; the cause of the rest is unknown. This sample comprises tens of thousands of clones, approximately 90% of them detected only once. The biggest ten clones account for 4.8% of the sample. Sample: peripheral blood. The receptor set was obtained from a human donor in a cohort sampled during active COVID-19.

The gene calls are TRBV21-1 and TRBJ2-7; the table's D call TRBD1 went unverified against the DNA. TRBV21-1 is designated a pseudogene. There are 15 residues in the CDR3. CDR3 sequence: CASSRTGDDSYEQYF. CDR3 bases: TGTGCCAGCAGCCGGACAGGGGACGACTCCTACGAGCAGTACTTC.

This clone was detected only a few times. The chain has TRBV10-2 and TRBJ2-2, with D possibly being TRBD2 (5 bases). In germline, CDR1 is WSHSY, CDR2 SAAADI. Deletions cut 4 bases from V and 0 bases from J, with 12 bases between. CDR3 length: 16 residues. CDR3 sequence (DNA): TGCGCCAGCAGTGCCAGCGGCCGAGCGAACACCGGGGAGCTGTTTTTT. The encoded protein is CASSASGRANTGELFF.

CDR3 coding DNA: TGTGCCAGCAGAAGCACCGGGACAGGAACCTACGAGCAGTACTTC. Its translation is CASRSTGTGTYEQYF. This chain links TRBV6-6 with TRBJ2-7; 8 bases align to TRBD1. The V and J ends lost 6 bases and 2 bases, in that order; junction bases with no gene match: 9. CDR3 length: 15 residues. Germline V gene data show CDR1 as MNHNY and CDR2 as SVGAGI (reference sequence).

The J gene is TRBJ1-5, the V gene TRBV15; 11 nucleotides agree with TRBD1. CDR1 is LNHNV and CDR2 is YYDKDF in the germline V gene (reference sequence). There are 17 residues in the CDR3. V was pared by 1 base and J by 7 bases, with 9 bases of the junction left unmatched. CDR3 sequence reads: CATSRGGTGGFTQPQHF. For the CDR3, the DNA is TGTGCCACCAGCAGAGGAGGGACAGGGGGATTTACACAGCCCCAGCATTTT.

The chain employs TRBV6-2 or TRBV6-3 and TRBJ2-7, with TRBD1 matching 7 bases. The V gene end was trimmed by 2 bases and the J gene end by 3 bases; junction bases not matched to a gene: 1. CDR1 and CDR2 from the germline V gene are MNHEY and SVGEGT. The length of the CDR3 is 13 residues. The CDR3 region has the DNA TGTGCCAGCAGTTACAACAGGGGCTACGAGCAGTACTTC. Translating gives CASSYNRGYEQYF.

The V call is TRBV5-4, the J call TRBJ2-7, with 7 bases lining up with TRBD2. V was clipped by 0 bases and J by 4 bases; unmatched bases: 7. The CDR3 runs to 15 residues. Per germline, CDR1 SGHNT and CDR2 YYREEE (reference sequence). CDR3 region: CASSLGQAGVYEQYF. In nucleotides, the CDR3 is TGTGCCAGCAGCTTGGGCCAGGCGGGAGTATACGAGCAGTACTTC.